A selection of T cell receptor beta chains follows, all from one sample in a study of T cell repertoires in cytomegalovirus infection. TCRdb redid the calling of the reads with MiXCR, one entry per CDR3 protein. The sample records roughly 990,000 distinct CDR3 sequences, 31% being singletons. These receptors' targets are unknown. The sample here was cultured CD8+ T cells from PBMCs, taken from culture after CMV antigen stimulation. The receptor source for this set is a human donor in good health (CMV status not recorded). Some clones in this sample may be carry-over from other donors' samples. Both conserved end residues are part of each CDR3.

>TRBV5-6|TRBJ1-2
CASSDGTAANYGYTF
>TRBV28|TRBJ1-2
CASSFYSSRWGYTF
>TRBV7-6|TRBJ1-1
CASSLGDTNTEAFF
>TRBV7-9|TRBJ1-1
CASSLASSTEAFF
>TRBV20-1|TRBJ1-1
CSAINQRGTEAFF
>TRBV4-2|TRBJ2-5
CASSQEGKLAGGLGETQYF
>TRBV6-6|TRBJ1-2
CASSSRDRAPGYGYTF
>TRBV15|TRBJ1-2
CATSNTGARIYTF
>TRBV5-4|TRBJ1-6
CASSLISDSPLHF
>TRBV27|TRBJ2-7
CASSFGGQRYEQYF
>TRBV12-3/TRBV12-4|TRBJ2-5
CASSLWTEGKTQYF
>TRBV20-1|TRBJ2-1
CSAERIGDNEQFF
>TRBV7-6|TRBJ1-3
CATSGESSGNTIYF
>TRBV7-6|TRBJ1-1
CASSLGEGSGVHTMNTEAFF
>TRBV6-1|TRBJ1-5
CASSYRDYQPQHF
>TRBV15|TRBJ2-1
CATRDSQVGQFF
>TRBV20-1|TRBJ2-1
CSARLSVTEFDGQFF
>TRBV10-1|TRBJ1-1
CASSEDGVNTEAFF
>TRBV7-6|TRBJ1-1
CASSPTDRVSTEAFF
>TRBV7-6|TRBJ2-7
CASSLGAGAPYEQYF
>TRBV29-1|TRBJ2-1
CSASGLAGGLYNEQFF
>TRBV9|TRBJ1-1
CASSDQPTLGTEAFF
>TRBV27|TRBJ2-2
CASSFRPGELFF
>TRBV5-6|TRBJ1-2
CASTDGQYYGYTF
>TRBV19|TRBJ1-6
CASSFGGQYNSPLHF
>TRBV20-1|TRBJ1-1
CSARDLGVIEAFF
>TRBV12-3/TRBV12-4|TRBJ2-7
CASMNPGAYEQYF
>TRBV4-3|TRBJ2-1
CASSQVLTLETYNEQFF
>TRBV7-6|TRBJ2-5
CAVAGGQETQYF
>TRBV9|TRBJ2-2
CASSVGPQTSGYTGELFF
>TRBV3-1|TRBJ2-1
CASSQDRGGRRNEQFF
>TRBV12-3/TRBV12-4|TRBJ2-1
CASSSPLKSSYNEQFF